What follows are 23 T cell receptor beta chains derived from one specimen sequenced in a study of T cells after yellow fever vaccination. TCRdb fed the 5' RACE reads into MiXCR, producing one record per CDR3 protein. Of some 500,000 distinct CDR3 sequences detected, roughly 13% appear once; the ten largest clones hold over 13%. Material: PBMCs, obtained on the day of the yellow fever booster vaccination. Source of these receptors: a man between 25 and 39 years old who received the YFV17D yellow fever vaccine.

This clonotype was seen a handful of times. J is TRBJ2-3 and V is TRBV20-1; D gene uncertain. The germline V and J ends were trimmed by 6 bases and 0 bases, with 7 bases remaining between them. The CDR3 covers 12 residues. CDR1 DFQATT and CDR2 SNEGSKA come from the germline V gene (reference sequence). This chain's CDR3 is CSAPASTDTQYF. The CDR3, as DNA: TGCAGTGCCCCCGCAAGCACAGATACGCAGTATTTT.

In this sample, this clonotype turned up a few times. V usage is TRBV7-9 and J usage is TRBJ2-3; possibly TRBD2 for D (5 bases). This CDR3 spans 12 amino acids. Trimming took off 5 bases at V and 7 bases at J, with 10 bases between the two ends. Germline CDR1 and CDR2: SEHNR and FQNEAQ (reference sequence). CDR3: CASSTSGNTQYF. CDR3 nucleotides: TGTGCCAGCAGCACCAGCGGAAATACGCAGTATTTT.

This sequence joins TRBV11-2 and TRBJ2-5; unclear D gene. This CDR3 region has 14 residues. Trimming pared 1 base from V and 1 base from J, leaving 7 bases between. CDR1 SGHAT and CDR2 FQNNGV come from the germline V gene. In nucleotides, the CDR3 is TGTGCCAGCAGCTTAGGGACGATCCAAGAGACCCAGTACTTC. Residues: CASSLGTIQETQYF.

The chain couples TRBV2 to TRBJ1-4; D gene unclear. The CDR3 sequence is 13 residues long. The V end was cut by 4 bases, the J end by 8 bases, with 11 bases between. The germline V gene has CDR1 SNHLY and CDR2 FYNNEI. CDR3 protein: CASSGQFGEKLFF. The CDR3 DNA follows: TGTGCCAGCAGTGGACAATTTGGAGAAAAACTGTTTTTT.

This clonotype has a handful of counts. The chain has TRBV11-2 and TRBJ1-2; tentative D call: TRBD1 (5 bases). Trimming pared 10 bases from V and 3 bases from J, leaving 18 bases between. Germline CDR1 SGHAT, CDR2 FQNNGV. The CDR3 is 14 amino acids. Here the CDR3 reads CATDVGVQYYGYTF. CDR3 bases: TGTGCCACCGATGTAGGGGTACAGTACTATGGCTACACCTTC.

This clonotype was counted between two and nine times. V usage is TRBV10-3 and J usage is TRBJ2-7, with TRBD2 identical over 9 bases. Germline V CDR1 and CDR2: ENHRY, SYGVKD. CDR3 length: 13 amino acids. The V segment lost 5 bases and the J segment 6 bases; nucleotides outside the gene matches: 5. CDR3 sequence (DNA): TGTGCCATCAGTTCAGCGGGAGGCCTCGAGCAGTACTTC. It codes for CAISSAGGLEQYF.

The chain uses TRBV7-8 and TRBJ2-1; 9 bases agree with TRBD2. V lost 3 bases, J lost 5 bases, and 8 bases stayed unmatched. The CDR3 extends over 16 amino acids. Per germline, CDR1 SGHVS and CDR2 FQNEAQ. DNA of the CDR3: TGTGCCAGCAGCTTCCGGGGTAGCGGGGGTAACAATGAGCAGTTCTTC. This gives the protein CASSFRGSGGNNEQFF.

The CDR3 sequence is CASSSHGGADQPQHF. The CDR3 DNA reads as TGTGCCAGCAGCTCTCACGGGGGGGCCGATCAGCCCCAGCATTTT. The J gene is TRBJ1-5, the V gene TRBV7-6; tentative D call: TRBD1 (6 bases). V lost 4 bases to trimming and J lost 5 bases, with 15 bases between them. CDR3 size: 15 residues. Germline loops: CDR1 SGHVS, CDR2 FNYEAQ. Full variable domain (remainder filled in from reference TRBV7-6 and TRBJ1-5): GAGVSQSPRYKVTKRGQDVALRCDPISGHVSLYWYRQALGQGPEFLTYFNYEAQQDKSGLPNDRFSAERPEGSISTLTIQRTEQRDSAMYRCASSSHGGADQPQHFGDGTRLSIL.

A few counts support this clonotype. The CDR3 is CSAFRINEQFF. CDR3 nucleotides: TGCAGTGCCTTTCGCATCAATGAGCAGTTCTTC. The chain recombines TRBV20-1 with TRBJ2-1; no definite D call. CDR3 size: 11 residues. Per the germline V gene, CDR1 is DFQATT and CDR2 is SNEGSKA (reference sequence). Trimming left V 6 bases short and J 6 bases short, with 9 bases between.

This chain links TRBV7-9 with TRBJ2-5, with 7 bases fitting TRBD2. Germline CDR1 is SEHNR and CDR2 is FQNEAQ (reference sequence). The V gene end was trimmed by 2 bases and the J gene end by 2 bases; junction bases not matched to a gene: 2. The CDR3 runs to 14 residues. In DNA form, the CDR3 reads TGTGCCAGCAGCTTACTAGCGGAGCAAGAGACCCAGTACTTC. Its protein product is CASSLLAEQETQYF.

This clonotype showed up many times. The rearrangement joins TRBV7-8 to TRBJ2-7, with a possible D match to TRBD1 (5 bases). Germline CDR1 reads SGHVS; CDR2 reads FQNEAQ. There are 15 residues in the CDR3. V dropped 1 base and J dropped 4 bases, with 14 bases sitting between them. The CDR3 sequence is CASSLETGDVYEQYF. In nucleotides, the CDR3 is TGTGCCAGCAGCTTAGAAACAGGTGACGTTTACGAGCAGTACTTC.

This clonotype was observed a handful of times. The chain couples TRBV6-5 to TRBJ2-5; 11 bases agree with TRBD2. V was pared by 1 base and J by 5 bases, with 6 bases of the junction left unmatched. This CDR3 contains 16 residues. The V gene's germline CDR1 is MNHEY and CDR2 SVGAGI. CDR3 coding DNA: TGTGCCAGCAGTTACTTTGGGGCTAGCGGGAGGGAGACCCAGTACTTC. Its translation is CASSYFGASGRETQYF.

This clonotype was counted a few times. The V call is TRBV10-2, the J call TRBJ2-1; maybe TRBD2 (6 bases). Trimming left V 6 bases short and J 4 bases short, with 13 bases between. This CDR3 spans 14 amino acids. CDR1 is WSHSY and CDR2 is SAAADI in the germline V gene. CDR3 nucleotide sequence: TGCGCCAGCAGGGCTAGCGACACTTACAATGAGCAGTTCTTC. This codes for CASRASDTYNEQFF.

The chain carries TRBV5-1 and TRBJ2-1; a weak D match, TRBD2 (6 bases). The length of the CDR3 is 16 residues. The germline V gene has CDR1 SGHRS and CDR2 YFSETQ. Trimming stripped 5 bases from V and 2 bases from J, with 17 bases between. CDR3 region: CASRRDSQGPYNEQFF. The CDR3 nucleotides read TGCGCCAGCAGGAGGGACTCTCAAGGCCCCTACAATGAGCAGTTCTTC. Full variable domain (rest looked up from reference TRBV5-1 and TRBJ2-1): KAGVTQTPRYLIKTRGQQVTLSCSPISGHRSVSWYQQTPGQGLQFLFEYFSETQRNKGNFPGRFSGRQFSNSRSEMNVSTLELGDSALYLCASRRDSQGPYNEQFFGPGTRLTVL.

J is TRBJ1-2 and V is TRBV28; the match to TRBD1 covers 9 bases. The CDR3 covers 15 residues. V was clipped by 4 bases and J by 6 bases; unmatched bases: 9. Germline-derived CDR1 and CDR2 are MDHEN and SYDVKM. The CDR3 DNA reads as TGTGCCAGCAGTTATGGTAGGACAGGGGCTAATGGCTACACCTTC. It yields the protein CASSYGRTGANGYTF.

This clonotype has a handful of counts. The gene calls are TRBV28 and TRBJ2-7, with D uncertain. V was cut by 5 bases and J by 3 bases, with 23 bases left in between. Germline assignment: CDR1 MDHEN and CDR2 SYDVKM. The CDR3 runs to 17 residues. CDR3 residues: CASSPPRALGPFYEQYF. The DNA of the CDR3 is TGTGCCAGCAGTCCCCCAAGAGCGCTAGGCCCTTTCTACGAGCAGTACTTC.

The chain has TRBV11-2 and TRBJ2-1; TRBD2 is a possible D gene (6 bases). The CDR3 spans 16 residues. Germline V gives CDR1 SGHAT, CDR2 FQNNGV. Trimming cost V 3 bases and J 0 bases, with 12 bases left between them. CDR3 coding DNA: TGTGCCAGCAGCTTTACGGGACTCAGCTCCTACAATGAGCAGTTCTTC. It encodes CASSFTGLSSYNEQFF.

This clonotype has just a few counts. The chain combines TRBV15 with TRBJ2-5; 7 bases map to TRBD1. J lost 5 bases, V lost 2 bases, and 8 bases had no gene match. Germline assignment: CDR1 LNHNV and CDR2 YYDKDF (reference sequence). This CDR3 spans 15 amino acids. CDR3 residues: CATSRTGTVTETQYF. In DNA form, the CDR3 reads TGTGCCACCAGCAGAACCGGGACAGTCACTGAGACCCAGTACTTC.

This clonotype was counted only a few times. The gene calls are TRBV7-2 and TRBJ2-2; 9 nucleotides line up with TRBD2. V lost 5 bases to trimming and J lost 14 bases; unmatched junction nucleotides: 6. The CDR3 is 12 residues long. Germline CDR1 reads SGHTA; CDR2 reads FQGNSA. CDR3 protein: CASSLSAGGLFF. CDR3 DNA: TGTGCCAGCAGCCTTTCAGCGGGAGGCCTGTTTTTT.

This clonotype was seen at least ten times. The CDR3 nucleotides read TGTGCCTCTGCTCAGGGTAGCAATCAGCCCCAGCATTTT. This translates into CASAQGSNQPQHF. The J gene is TRBJ1-5, the V gene TRBV7-2; tentative D call: TRBD1 (5 bases). The CDR3 covers 13 residues. CDR1 SGHTA and CDR2 FQGNSA come from the germline V gene. V shed 11 bases and J shed 0 bases, with 11 bases lying between them. Full variable domain (missing parts from reference TRBV7-2 and TRBJ1-5): GAGVSQSPSNKVTEKGKDVELRCDPISGHTALYWYRQSLGQGLEFLIYFQGNSAPDKSGLPSDRFSAERTGGSVSTLTIQRTQQEDSAVYLCASAQGSNQPQHFGDGTRLSIL.

In nucleotides, the CDR3 is TGCAGCGCCAAGAAGGAGGGGACAAACACCGGGGAGCTGTTTTTT. Residues: CSAKKEGTNTGELFF. The chain links TRBV29-1 to TRBJ2-2; tentatively, D is TRBD1 or TRBD2 (6 bases each). The CDR3 spans 15 residues. Germline-derived CDR1 and CDR2 are SQVTM and ANQGSEA. With 7 bases removed from V and 2 bases from J, the gap between germline ends came to 17 bases.

The chain couples TRBV7-8 to TRBJ2-1, with D hard to call. With 4 bases removed from V and 15 bases from J, the gap between germline ends came to 16 bases. This CDR3 is built from 12 residues. Germline V gives CDR1 SGHVS, CDR2 FQNEAQ. CDR3 nucleotides: TGTGCCAGCAGCTCCAGCCGGGCTCTGTGGTTCTTC. It codes for CASSSSRALWFF.

The rearrangement joins TRBV24-1 to TRBJ2-1; tentative D call: TRBD2 (6 bases). Germline V gene data show CDR1 as KGHDR and CDR2 as SFDVKD. Trimming took 4 bases from V and 2 from J, leaving 11 bases between them. This CDR3 has 15 amino acids. In DNA, the CDR3 is TGTGCCACCAGTGAGGCTGGGGGGACCTACAATGAGCAGTTCTTC. Its translation is CATSEAGGTYNEQFF.